A single sample gave rise to the 31 T cell receptor beta chains below, sequenced in a study of blood T cell repertoires in COVID-19. Measured with immunoSEQ multiplex PCR; TCRdb has only the in-frame clones, and not every one. The data show about 87,000 clones, around nine tenths seen once. The sequencing input was peripheral blood. The receptors shown here come from a man between 40 and 49 years old with acute or convalescent COVID-19.

The rearrangement links TRBV7-9 to TRBJ2-1; TRBD2 aligns across 10 bases. There are 16 residues in the CDR3. From germline, CDR1 is SEHNR and CDR2 FQNEAQ (reference sequence). V trimming: 2 bases; J trimming: 5 bases; junction bases outside the gene matches: 6. Here the CDR3 DNA reads TGTGCCAGCAGCTTATTCGGACTAGCGGACGACAATGAGCAGTTCTTC. Amino acid sequence: CASSLFGLADDNEQFF.

The chain links TRBV3-1 (or the pseudogene TRBV3-2) to TRBJ2-5; 7 bases are shared with TRBD2. Losses at the gene ends were 1 base for V and 9 bases for J; bases not matched to a gene: 5. Germline CDR1 and CDR2: LGHDT and YNNKEL (reference sequence). The CDR3 loop spans 13 amino acids. The CDR3 sequence is CASSQVSGGSQYF. The CDR3, as DNA: TGTGCCAGCAGCCAAGTTTCGGGAGGCTCCCAGTACTTC.

V is TRBV5-4 and J is TRBJ2-1; 9 nucleotides match TRBD2. The germline CDR1 and CDR2 sequences are SGHNT and YYREEE (reference sequence). The CDR3 spans 15 residues. The V and J ends lost 0 bases and 5 bases, in that order; junction bases with no gene match: 3. The CDR3 sequence is CASSLVAGANNEQFF. CDR3 DNA: TGTGCCAGCAGCTTGGTAGCGGGGGCAAACAATGAGCAGTTCTTC.

J is TRBJ1-1 and V is TRBV6-5; 9 bases are a match to TRBD1. J gave up 6 bases and V 5 bases, and 10 bases lay outside the gene matches. The CDR3 covers 15 residues. CDR1 is MNHEY and CDR2 is SVGAGI in the germline V gene. The CDR3 is CASSRTGTGFPEAFF. In DNA form, the CDR3 reads TGTGCCAGCAGTCGCACCGGGACAGGGTTCCCTGAAGCTTTCTTT.

The CDR3 spells CAWSLQEKGVVFF. The DNA of the CDR3 is TGTGCCTGGAGTCTACAGGAAAAAGGAGTGGTGTTTTTT. The V call is TRBV30, the J call TRBJ1-4; D perhaps matches TRBD1 (5 bases). Deletions cut 2 bases from V and 15 bases from J, with 19 bases between. This CDR3 is built from 13 residues. Germline V gives CDR1 GTSNPN, CDR2 SVGIG (reference sequence).

The chain couples TRBV11-2 to TRBJ2-7; TRBD1 matches at 7 bases. The CDR3 spans 13 residues. J gave up 5 bases and V 5 bases, and 6 bases lay outside the gene matches. Germline V gene data show CDR1 as SGHAT and CDR2 as FQNNGV. This CDR3 reads CASSRTGTHEQYF. The DNA for the CDR3 is TGTGCCAGCAGCCGGACAGGAACCCACGAGCAGTACTTC.

Only a few counts were recorded for this clone. The V and J genes are TRBV12-5 and TRBJ2-3, with D possibly being TRBD1 (5 bases). Trimming stripped 7 bases from V and 2 bases from J, with 16 bases between. Germline values: CDR1 LGHNT, CDR2 FRNRAP. CDR3 length: 15 residues. CDR3 residues: CASEVAGHNTDTQYF. In DNA, the CDR3 is TGTGCTAGTGAGGTGGCCGGACACAACACAGATACGCAGTATTTT.

The chain recombines TRBV18 with TRBJ1-2, with TRBD1 identical over 9 bases. The length of the CDR3 is 15 residues. J lost 8 bases, V lost 3 bases, and 10 bases had no gene match. Germline V lookup: CDR1 KGHSH, CDR2 LQKENI. CDR3: CASSPGQGFSFGYTF. The CDR3 DNA sequence: TGTGCCAGCTCACCTGGACAGGGGTTTAGTTTCGGCTACACCTTC.

The CDR3 sequence: CASSLGTSGVVDTQYF. The CDR3 DNA reads TGTGCCAGCAGCTTAGGGACTAGCGGGGTGGTAGATACGCAGTATTTT. The chain recombines TRBV7-3 with TRBJ2-3, with TRBD2 matching over 13 bases. The V and J ends lost 2 bases and 5 bases, in that order; junction bases with no gene match: 4. CDR1 is SGHTA, CDR2 FQGTGA, per germline. The CDR3 contains 16 residues.

This clone was detected a few times. V and J are TRBV30 and TRBJ2-5; D may be TRBD2 (5 bases). V lost 4 bases and J 3 bases, leaving 15 bases between the germline ends. The CDR3 consists of 14 residues. Germline CDR1 is GTSNPN and CDR2 is SVGIG (reference sequence). CDR3 DNA: TGTGCCTGGACCCCTCGGACCGGGAAAGAGACCCAGTACTTC. Its protein product is CAWTPRTGKETQYF.

The DNA of the CDR3 is TGTGCCAGCAGTCCCAACGGGGGCACAGATACGCAGTATTTT. Its protein is CASSPNGGTDTQYF. The chain combines TRBV6-5 with TRBJ2-3, with a weak D call TRBD2 (5 bases). V shed 5 bases and J shed 1 base, with 10 bases lying between them. Germline assignment: CDR1 MNHEY and CDR2 SVGAGI. The CDR3 extends over 14 amino acids.

This clone was detected a few times. V is TRBV27 and J is TRBJ2-3; TRBD2 aligns across 7 bases. The CDR3 consists of 13 residues. Losses at the gene ends were 9 bases for V and 2 bases for J; bases not matched to a gene: 5. Germline CDR1 MNHEY, CDR2 SMNVEV (reference sequence). DNA for the CDR3: TGTGCCAGACGAGGACTAGACACAGATACGCAGTATTTT. Translated, it gives CARRGLDTDTQYF.

This chain uses TRBV6-5 with TRBJ2-7, with 7 bases that match TRBD1. The ends lost 6 bases at V and 2 bases at J; junction bases unmatched: 7. Germline CDR1 reads MNHEY; CDR2 reads SVGAGI. This CDR3 is 14 amino acids long. The CDR3 sequence: CASSPRQGPYEQYF. CDR3 nucleotide sequence: TGTGCCAGCAGCCCGCGACAGGGACCCTACGAGCAGTACTTC.

This clone was seen more than once but under ten times. The chain has TRBV3-1 (or the pseudogene TRBV3-2) and TRBJ1-1; 8 bases are shared with TRBD1. The CDR3 is made up of 18 amino acids. V shed 1 base, J shed 0 bases, and the junction held 10 bases outside the gene matches. The germline V gene has CDR1 LGHDT and CDR2 YNNKEL (reference sequence). CDR3 loop: CASSQAGSGGYLNTEAFF. CDR3 nucleotide sequence: TGTGCCAGCAGCCAAGCAGGCTCAGGGGGCTATTTGAACACTGAAGCTTTCTTT.

The chain employs TRBV24-1 and TRBJ2-1; TRBD1 agrees at 8 bases. V lost 3 bases to trimming and J lost 9 bases; unmatched junction nucleotides: 12. The CDR3 spans 16 residues. Germline CDR1 KGHDR, CDR2 SFDVKD. CDR3 region: CATSDTRTGSPGEQFF. CDR3 bases: TGTGCCACCAGTGATACTAGGACAGGGTCGCCCGGTGAGCAGTTCTTC.

The chain joins TRBV5-1 to TRBJ1-2; 9 positions agree with TRBD1. V shed 0 bases and J 8 bases; nucleotides not matched to a gene: 5. The CDR3 contains 14 residues. CDR1 and CDR2 from the germline V gene are SGHRS and YFSETQ. The CDR3 loop reads CASSLGTGAEGYTF. CDR3 bases: TGCGCCAGCAGCTTGGGGACAGGGGCGGAGGGCTACACCTTC.

The chain employs TRBV2 and TRBJ1-2; D not resolved. The CDR3 spans 12 residues. Trimming took 6 bases from V and 6 from J, leaving 11 bases between them. Germline CDR1 reads SNHLY; CDR2 reads FYNNEI. CDR3 protein: CASRGSLHGYTF. The CDR3, as DNA: TGTGCCAGCAGGGGCAGCCTTCATGGCTACACCTTC.

The V gene is TRBV6-5, the J gene TRBJ2-2; TRBD2 agrees at 9 bases. Germline values: CDR1 MNHEY, CDR2 SVGAGI. After removal of 6 bases from V and 3 bases from J, the junction contained 5 bases not matched to a gene. CDR3 length: 15 amino acids. In nucleotides, the CDR3 is TGTGCCAGCAGAGGCGGGAGGGTGTACACCGGGGAGCTGTTTTTT. Residues: CASRGGRVYTGELFF.

This chain uses TRBV19 with TRBJ1-2; 11 bases agree with TRBD1. The V segment lost 8 bases and the J segment 0 bases; nucleotides outside the gene matches: 5. This CDR3 comprises 15 residues. Per germline, CDR1 LNHDA and CDR2 SQIVND (reference sequence). CDR3 DNA sequence: TGTGCCAGTCGGGACAGGGGGGCCACTAACTATGGCTACACCTTC. Amino acids: CASRDRGATNYGYTF.

The chain joins TRBV5-1 to TRBJ1-2, with D hard to call. The CDR3 consists of 15 residues. V lost 0 bases to trimming and J lost 4 bases, with 13 bases between them. Germline V CDR1 and CDR2: SGHRS, YFSETQ. The DNA for the CDR3 is TGCGCCAGCAGCTTGGACGGGGTAGTTATCTATGGCTACACCTTC. Translating it yields CASSLDGVVIYGYTF.

The V call is TRBV2, the J call TRBJ1-5, with TRBD1 matching 9 bases. V trimming: 4 bases; J trimming: 0 bases; junction bases outside the gene matches: 4. This CDR3 is built from 16 residues. Germline CDR1 SNHLY, CDR2 FYNNEI. In nucleotides, the CDR3 is TGTGCCAGCAGTGCGGGGACAGGGAATAGCAATCAGCCCCAGCATTTT. It yields the protein CASSAGTGNSNQPQHF.

The chain uses TRBV19 and TRBJ2-7, with TRBD1 matching 8 bases. CDR3 length: 16 residues. V trimming: 5 bases; J trimming: 3 bases; junction bases outside the gene matches: 12. The V gene's germline CDR1 is LNHDA and CDR2 SQIVND (reference sequence). The CDR3 loop reads CASSGGDRGWGYEQYF. CDR3 DNA sequence: TGTGCCAGTAGTGGGGGAGACAGGGGATGGGGCTACGAGCAGTACTTC.

This clone was detected only a few times. The V call is TRBV5-6, the J call TRBJ2-1; possibly TRBD2 for D (5 bases). Germline lookup yields CDR1 SGHDT and CDR2 YYEEEE. This CDR3 is 16 amino acids long. Trimming left V 4 bases short and J 6 bases short, with 20 bases between. CDR3 loop: CASSDTPGRSTNEQFF. The CDR3 nucleotides are TGTGCCAGCAGCGACACCCCGGGAAGATCGACCAATGAGCAGTTCTTC. Variable domain in full (rest from reference TRBV5-6 and TRBJ2-1): DAGVTQSPTHLIKTRGQQVTLRCSPKSGHDTVSWYQQALGQGPQFIFQYYEEEERQRGNFPDRFSGHQFPNYSSELNVNALLLGDSALYLCASSDTPGRSTNEQFFGPGTRLTVL.

The chain joins TRBV5-1 to TRBJ2-5, with 7 bases matching TRBD2. CDR3 length: 15 residues. Germline V gene sequence: CDR1 SGHRS, CDR2 YFSETQ. V shed 5 bases, J shed 1 base, and the junction held 8 bases outside the gene matches. CDR3 sequence reads: CASSQRGALQETQYF. The CDR3 coding sequence is TGCGCCAGCAGTCAGCGGGGCGCTCTCCAAGAGACCCAGTACTTC.

V gene TRBV5-1 combines with J gene TRBJ1-4, with TRBD1 identical over 10 bases. Germline V CDR1 and CDR2: SGHRS, YFSETQ. V was clipped by 4 bases and J by 8 bases; unmatched bases: 5. CDR3 size: 14 residues. Here the CDR3 reads CASSPGQGYEKLFF. CDR3 DNA: TGCGCCAGCAGCCCGGGACAGGGGTACGAAAAACTGTTTTTT.

The chain employs TRBV3-1 (or the pseudogene TRBV3-2) and TRBJ1-6, with D hard to call. V lost 1 base, J lost 7 bases, and 5 bases lay in between. There are 13 residues in the CDR3. Per germline, CDR1 LGHDT and CDR2 YNNKEL (reference sequence). CDR3 amino acids: CASSQAGNSPLHF. The CDR3 nucleotides are TGTGCCAGCAGCCAAGCGGGGAATTCACCCCTCCACTTT.

The rearrangement joins TRBV11-2 to TRBJ1-3; D is perhaps TRBD1 (5 bases). Germline V gene lookup returns CDR1 SGHAT and CDR2 FQNNGV. This CDR3 has 15 amino acids. Trimming pared 0 bases from V and 3 bases from J, leaving 9 bases between. The CDR3 protein is CASSLERQGGNTIYF. CDR3 coding DNA: TGTGCCAGCAGCTTAGAACGGCAGGGTGGAAACACCATATATTTT. Using reference TRBV11-2 and TRBJ1-3 for the parts outside the CDR3, the full variable domain is EAGVAQSPRYKIIEKRQSVAFWCNPISGHATLYWYQQILGQGPKLLIQFQNNGVVDDSQLPKDRFSAERLKGVDSTLKIQPAKLEDSAVYLCASSLERQGGNTIYFGEGSWLTVV.

This chain connects TRBV19 to TRBJ1-2; 12 bases align to TRBD1. V was clipped by 3 bases and J by 3 bases; unmatched bases: 5. CDR1 and CDR2 (germline): LNHDA, SQIVND (reference sequence). This CDR3 has 16 residues. CDR3 amino acids: CASSMQGQGAYYGYTF. The CDR3 DNA is TGTGCCAGTAGTATGCAGGGACAGGGGGCTTACTATGGCTACACCTTC.

This chain joins TRBV5-1 and TRBJ1-4; 7 nucleotides agree with TRBD1. This CDR3 has 16 residues. V lost 0 bases to trimming and J lost 5 bases; unmatched junction nucleotides: 7. Germline assignment: CDR1 SGHRS and CDR2 YFSETQ. The CDR3 coding sequence is TGCGCCAGCAGCTTGGAAGGAGGAGGGGGCAATGAAAAACTGTTTTTT. This sequence encodes CASSLEGGGGNEKLFF.

The V call is TRBV5-1, the J call TRBJ1-3; D remains ambiguous. The CDR3 spans 15 residues. Germline V gene sequence: CDR1 SGHRS, CDR2 YFSETQ. Trimming removed 4 bases from V and 1 base from J, with 12 bases in between. In DNA form, the CDR3 reads TGCGCCAGCAGCCCGCAGCGAGGTTCTGGAAACACCATATATTTT. Protein: CASSPQRGSGNTIYF.

The chain combines TRBV5-1 with TRBJ2-2, with TRBD1 matching over 7 bases. The CDR3 covers 18 residues. CDR1 is SGHRS and CDR2 is YFSETQ in the germline V gene. V was pared by 4 bases and J by 0 bases, with 12 bases of the junction left unmatched. CDR3 DNA sequence: TGCGCCAGCAGCGGCCGGGACAGAGACTTCGCGAACACCGGGGAGCTGTTTTTT. Its translation: CASSGRDRDFANTGELFF.